These T cell receptor beta chains were read from a single sample in a study of T cell responses to AZD1222 COVID-19 vaccine. Profiled with immunoSEQ multiplex PCR; TCRdb holds only in-frame clones, not every one. The table has 150,000 or so clones, about 90% seen once; the top ten hold approximately 2.1%. Specimen: peripheral blood, collected on day 0 of AZD1222 vaccination. These receptors were obtained from an adult in good health. The CDR3 runs from the conserved cysteine through the conserved F or W. Fields, in order: V gene, D gene, J gene, clone size, CDR3 protein, CDR3 DNA. D genes are given only for firm matches. Rows give clone size only sometimes, using once, few, many, or a class for an expanded clone.

>TRBV19|-|TRBJ1-6|-
CASSAGGDYNSPLHF
TGTGCCAGTAGTGCCGGGGGGGATTATAATTCACCCCTCCACTTT
>TRBV18|-|TRBJ1-2|-
CASSPPLGWYGYTF
TGTGCCAGCTCACCACCCCTGGGGTGGTATGGCTACACCTTC
>TRBV6-5|TRBD1|TRBJ2-7|-
CASRQPGQGANEQYF
TGTGCCAGCAGACAACCGGGACAGGGGGCAAACGAGCAGTACTTC
>TRBV7-2|TRBD2|TRBJ2-7|-
CASSLSELAGRGEQYF
TGTGCCAGCAGCTTATCCGAGCTAGCGGGCCGGGGGGAGCAGTACTTC
>TRBV14|-|TRBJ2-7|-
CASSHGVIQQYF
TGTGCCAGCAGCCACGGAGTTATCCAGCAGTACTTC
>TRBV4-3|-|TRBJ2-1|-
CASSRSVNYNEQFF
TGCGCCAGCAGCCGCTCGGTAAACTACAATGAGCAGTTCTTC
>TRBV7-3|TRBD2|TRBJ2-1|few
CASSFLAGPYNEQFF
TGTGCCAGCAGCTTCTTAGCGGGGCCTTACAATGAGCAGTTCTTC
>TRBV6-5|-|TRBJ2-7|-
CASSRRDPTPYEQYF
TGTGCCAGCAGCCGTCGGGACCCAACCCCCTACGAGCAGTACTTC
>TRBV4-3|-|TRBJ2-3|-
CASSQSWGTTDTQYF
TGCGCCAGCAGCCAATCGTGGGGGACCACAGATACGCAGTATTTT
>TRBV7-2|-|TRBJ2-5|once
CASSLGGTETQYF
TGTGCCAGCAGCTTAGGAGGTACGGAGACCCAGTACTTC
>TRBV7-2|-|TRBJ2-1|-
CASSSRGVRHNEQFF
TGTGCCAGCAGCTCCAGGGGAGTCAGACACAATGAGCAGTTCTTC
>TRBV6-5|-|TRBJ2-2|-
CGLNSGNTGELFF
TGTGGTTTAAATAGCGGAAACACCGGGGAGCTGTTTTTT
>TRBV4-1|-|TRBJ1-2|-
CASSQGRAGGNYGYTF
TGCGCCAGCAGCCAAGGCAGGGCCGGGGGAAACTATGGCTACACCTTC
>TRBV4-2|-|TRBJ1-1|once
CASSPDSDTEAFF
TGTGCCAGCAGCCCCGATTCGGACACTGAAGCTTTCTTT
>TRBV10-3|TRBD1|TRBJ2-7|-
CAIRGQGANEQYF
TGTGCCATCAGGGGACAGGGGGCAAACGAGCAGTACTTC
>TRBV20-1|-|TRBJ2-1|-
CSVQDLNEQFF
TGCAGTGTTCAGGATCTTAATGAGCAGTTCTTC
>TRBV7-9|TRBD2|TRBJ2-1|-
CASSFPRRGGNNEQFF
TGTGCCAGCAGCTTCCCGAGGCGGGGGGGAAACAATGAGCAGTTCTTC
>TRBV6-5|-|TRBJ1-1|few
CASSYSWDVNTEAFF
TGTGCCAGCAGTTACTCCTGGGACGTGAACACTGAAGCTTTCTTT
>TRBV27|-|TRBJ1-6|-
CASSPWGGHSPLHF
TGTGCCAGCAGCCCATGGGGGGGTCATTCACCCCTCCACTTT
>TRBV18|-|TRBJ2-3|-
CASSPASRATDTQYF
TGTGCCAGCTCACCCGCCTCCCGAGCCACAGATACGCAGTATTTT
>TRBV6-5|-|TRBJ2-7|-
CASSPDRMVSYEQYF
TGTGCCAGCAGCCCGGACAGAATGGTCTCCTACGAGCAGTACTTC
>TRBV24-1|TRBD1|TRBJ2-3|-
CATSPTGAGGDTQYF
TGTGCCACCAGTCCTACAGGGGCAGGCGGAGATACGCAGTATTTT
>TRBV11-2|TRBD1|TRBJ1-4|-
CASSLEPPGQGEKLFF
TGTGCCAGCAGCTTAGAACCTCCGGGACAGGGTGAAAAACTGTTTTTT
>TRBV5-1|-|TRBJ1-4|-
CASSYSSIGERYEKLFF
TGCGCCAGCAGCTATTCCTCTATCGGAGAACGATATGAAAAACTGTTTTTT
>TRBV5-1|TRBD1|TRBJ1-1|-
CASSRGQANTEAFF
TGCGCCAGCAGCCGCGGACAGGCGAACACTGAAGCTTTCTTT
>TRBV18|-|TRBJ1-1|-
CASSPIREGAFF
TGTGCCAGCTCACCCATCCGGGAGGGAGCTTTCTTT
>TRBV5-4|-|TRBJ2-7|-
CASSLPGATGYEQYF
TGTGCCAGCAGCTTGCCGGGCGCCACAGGTTACGAGCAGTACTTC
>TRBV27|TRBD2|TRBJ2-2|once
CASSLFIGGTDTGELFF
TGTGCCAGCAGTTTATTTATCGGGGGGACCGACACCGGGGAGCTGTTTTTT
>TRBV7-9|-|TRBJ2-7|few
CASSPLSLEQYF
TGTGCCAGCAGCCCCCTATCTCTCGAGCAGTACTTC
>TRBV5-5|-|TRBJ2-3|once
CASSLAGRRPDTQYF
TGTGCCAGCAGCTTGGCGGGGCGCAGGCCAGATACGCAGTATTTT
>TRBV15|-|TRBJ1-5|once
CATSRDQPQHF
TGTGCCACCAGCAGAGATCAGCCCCAGCATTTT
>TRBV5-5|-|TRBJ2-7|-
CASSLVPDSYEQYF
TGTGCCAGCAGCTTGGTTCCAGACTCCTACGAGCAGTACTTC
>TRBV5-6|-|TRBJ2-7|-
CASSRGGALAYEQYF
TGTGCCAGCAGCCGAGGCGGGGCTTTGGCATACGAGCAGTACTTC
>TRBV5-1|-|TRBJ2-5|-
CASSVTGATNQETQYF
TGCGCCAGCAGCGTCACAGGAGCGACGAACCAAGAGACCCAGTACTTC